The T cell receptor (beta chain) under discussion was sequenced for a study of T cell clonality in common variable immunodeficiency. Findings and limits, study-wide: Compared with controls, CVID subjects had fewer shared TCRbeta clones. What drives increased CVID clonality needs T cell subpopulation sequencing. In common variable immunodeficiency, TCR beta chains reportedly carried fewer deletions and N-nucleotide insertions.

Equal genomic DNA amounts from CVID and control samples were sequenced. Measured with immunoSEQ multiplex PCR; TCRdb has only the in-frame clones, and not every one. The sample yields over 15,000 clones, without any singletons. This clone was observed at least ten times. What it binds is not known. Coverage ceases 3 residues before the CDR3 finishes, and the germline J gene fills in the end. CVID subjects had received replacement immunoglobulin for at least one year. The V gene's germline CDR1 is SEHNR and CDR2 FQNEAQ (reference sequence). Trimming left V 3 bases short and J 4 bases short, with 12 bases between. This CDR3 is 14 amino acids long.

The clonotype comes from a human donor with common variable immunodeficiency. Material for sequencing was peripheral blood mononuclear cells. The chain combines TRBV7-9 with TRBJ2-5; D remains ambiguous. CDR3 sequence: CASSFEGRSETQYF. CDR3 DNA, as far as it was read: TGTGCCAGCAGCTTCGAAGGCCGTTCAGAGACC.